This T cell receptor (beta chain) originates from a study of T cell clonality in common variable immunodeficiency. General study results and limits: Fewer deletions and N-nucleotide insertions were reportedly seen in common variable immunodeficiency TCR beta sequences. Compared with healthy controls, CVID subjects showed increased TCRbeta clonality, mostly in about a third.

Sequencing used immunoSEQ multiplex PCR; TCRdb keeps in-frame clones, though not all of them. The sample shows about 9,200 clones, none of them appearing just once. This clone was picked up many times. Its antigen is unidentified. The read halts 3 residues ahead of the CDR3 end, with the missing end drawn from the germline J gene. Germline values: CDR1 DFQATT, CDR2 SNEGSKA (reference sequence). V shed 6 bases and J shed 3 bases, with 13 bases lying between them. CDR3 length equals 13 residues. The TCR comes from a human donor with common variable immunodeficiency. The sequenced sample consisted of peripheral blood mononuclear cells. The V gene is TRBV20-1, the J gene TRBJ2-3; weak D call: TRBD2 (5 bases). CDR3 region: CSAPGLATDTQYF. The CDR3 bases that were read are TGCAGTGCCCCTGGTCTAGCAACAGATACG.